This TCR beta chain was captured by sequencing in a study of T cell responses to AZD1222 COVID-19 vaccine. General study points: The donors showed a predominance of white British ancestry and of females, with possible underestimation of clonal diversity. Nearly half of spike-specific TCRs reportedly go after variant regions that carry no mutations. Spike-specific TCR depth and breadth grew after two AZD1222 doses.

Concerning this clone: The target antigen is unknown.

Only in-frame clones appear in the TCRdb table, and some are missing; sequencing was by immunoSEQ multiplex PCR. The data show more than 150,000 clones, approximately 90% seen once. V dropped 9 bases and J dropped 0 bases, with 13 bases sitting between them. CDR3 length equals 14 residues. Per the germline V gene, CDR1 is MNHEY and CDR2 is SVGAGI. The chain joins TRBV6-5 to TRBJ2-3, with a tentative D call TRBD1 (6 bases). The source material was peripheral blood, sampled on day 0 of AZD1222 vaccination. The sequence derives from an adult in good health. Here the CDR3 reads CASYRDLSTDTQYF. The CDR3 coding sequence is TGTGCCAGTTACAGGGACCTTAGCACAGATACGCAGTATTTT.